Here is one TCR beta chain with its context. This entry comes from a study of control samples from healthy donors and cancer patients. Assay used: immunoSEQ multiplex PCR; TCRdb lists only in-frame clones, some missing. The sample holds 90,000 to 100,000 clones, approximately 84% seen once. This CDR3 has 13 residues. The germline V gene encodes CDR1 MNHEY and CDR2 SVGAGI. V dropped 5 bases and J dropped 0 bases, with 5 bases sitting between them. What was sequenced was PBMCs. This receptor was identified in a man between 65 and 85 years old with lung cancer. This chain joins TRBV6-5 and TRBJ1-3; D unclear. CDR3 loop: CASSRTSGNTIYF. The CDR3 DNA follows: TGTGCCAGCAGTCGGACCTCTGGAAACACCATATATTTT.